This passage covers 18 T cell receptor beta chains from one sample sequenced in a study of OX40 agonist ivuxolimab in advanced cancers. Profiling relied on immunoSEQ multiplex PCR, and the TCRdb table lists in-frame clones only, not all of them. The sample has around 97,000 clones; approximately 84% are singletons. The sequenced sample was CD4+ or CD8+ T cells sorted from blood, obtained in a trial of the OX40 agonist ivuxolimab. These receptors all come from an adult with an advanced solid tumor such as melanoma, head and neck, liver or kidney cancer.

The chain combines TRBV19 with TRBJ1-5; 8 nucleotides agree with TRBD1. V was clipped by 4 bases and J by 1 base; unmatched bases: 3. Germline CDR1 is LNHDA and CDR2 is SQIVND (reference sequence). This CDR3 comprises 15 residues. The CDR3 coding sequence is TGTGCCAGTAGTAAAAGACAGGGGAGCAATCAGCCCCAGCATTTT. Protein sequence: CASSKRQGSNQPQHF.

CDR3 amino acids: CASSNPRVGVGEKLFF. CDR3 bases: TGTGCCAGCAGCAACCCACGGGTCGGGGTGGGTGAAAAACTGTTTTTT. The rearrangement joins TRBV5-8 to TRBJ1-4; D is ambiguous. CDR1 and CDR2 (germline): SGHTS, YDEGEE. V was shortened by 4 bases and J by 7 bases, with 20 bases between the two germline ends. The CDR3 contains 16 residues.

J is TRBJ2-6 and V is TRBV7-3, with D tentatively TRBD2 (6 bases). CDR3 length: 16 residues. The V gene lost 4 bases and the J gene lost 2 bases, with 12 bases spanning the gap. Germline V gene data show CDR1 as SGHTA and CDR2 as FQGTGA. Here the CDR3 reads CASSSTRTTGANVLTF. For the CDR3, the DNA is TGTGCCAGCAGCTCCACTCGGACTACTGGGGCCAACGTCCTGACTTTC.

The V call is TRBV4-3, the J call TRBJ1-1; D uncertain. The ends were cut back, 5 bases at V and 7 bases at J, with 8 bases in the middle. The CDR3 consists of 11 residues. Germline V gene data show CDR1 as LGHNA and CDR2 as YSLEER. The CDR3 DNA reads TGCGCCAGCAGCTTCCTAGATGAAGCTTTCTTT. It is translated as CASSFLDEAFF.

The chain carries TRBV10-1 and TRBJ2-7, with 11 bases that match TRBD2. The CDR3 loop spans 15 amino acids. V trimming: 4 bases; J trimming: 2 bases; junction bases outside the gene matches: 4. Germline V gene sequence: CDR1 WNHNN, CDR2 SYGVQD (reference sequence). CDR3 in DNA: TGCGCCAGCAGTGGGGGACTAGCGGATGCCTACGAGCAGTACTTC. As protein: CASSGGLADAYEQYF.

This clone was observed a single time. V is TRBV7-9 and J is TRBJ2-1; TRBD2 aligns across 7 bases. The germline V gene has CDR1 SEHNR and CDR2 FQNEAQ (reference sequence). CDR3 size: 15 residues. The J segment lost 6 bases and the V segment lost 5 bases, leaving 10 bases of the junction unmatched. This chain's CDR3 is CASSHEPSGGNEQFF. In nucleotides, the CDR3 is TGTGCCAGCAGCCACGAACCTAGCGGAGGCAATGAGCAGTTCTTC. Full variable domain (rest looked up from reference TRBV7-9 and TRBJ2-1): DTGVSQNPRHKITKRGQNVTFRCDPISEHNRLYWYRQTLGQGPEFLTYFQNEAQLEKSRLLSDRFSAERPKGSFSTLEIQRTEQGDSAMYLCASSHEPSGGNEQFFGPGTRLTVL.

The DNA of the CDR3 is TGTGCCTGGAGCGATGGGTACACTGAAGCTTTCTTT. It codes for CAWSDGYTEAFF. The chain couples TRBV30 to TRBJ1-1, with D hard to call. The CDR3 contains 12 residues. The germline CDR1 and CDR2 sequences are GTSNPN and SVGIG (reference sequence). V lost 3 bases and J lost 3, with 8 bases in between.

V gene TRBV6-5 combines with J gene TRBJ2-5, with TRBD2 identical over 11 bases. Per the germline V gene, CDR1 is MNHEY and CDR2 is SVGAGI. The CDR3 length is 16 residues. Losses at the gene ends were 2 bases for V and 3 bases for J; bases not matched to a gene: 5. The CDR3 here is CASSYPLAGGEETQYF. The CDR3 DNA reads as TGTGCCAGCAGTTACCCGCTAGCGGGGGGCGAAGAGACCCAGTACTTC.

In this sample, this clone turned up once. The chain employs TRBV4-2 and TRBJ1-2, with D possibly matching TRBD1 (5 bases). Looked up from germline, CDR1 is LGHNA and CDR2 is YNFKEQ. V lost 0 bases and J lost 5, with 16 bases in between. The CDR3 runs to 16 residues. The CDR3 spells CASSQDESGGYYGYTF. The CDR3 DNA is TGTGCCAGCAGCCAAGACGAATCCGGGGGGTATTATGGCTACACCTTC.

CDR3 amino acids: CARSYGQGTTEAFF. CDR3 DNA: TGTGCCAGAAGCTACGGACAGGGAACCACTGAAGCTTTCTTT. The rearrangement uses TRBV5-3 and TRBJ1-1, with 8 positions matching TRBD1. TRBV5-3 is an open reading frame, and its role is uncertain. The trim removed 3 bases at V and 4 bases at J, leaving 5 bases unmatched. This CDR3 has 14 amino acids.

V usage is TRBV4-2 and J usage is TRBJ2-1; 16 positions match TRBD2. The trim removed 4 bases at V and 9 bases at J, leaving 3 bases unmatched. The CDR3 contains 15 residues. The germline CDR1 and CDR2 sequences are LGHNA and YNFKEQ. For the CDR3, the DNA is TGTGCCAGCAGCCCCGGGACTAGCGGGGGGGTTGAGCAGTTCTTC. It translates to CASSPGTSGGVEQFF.

The chain joins TRBV7-9 to TRBJ2-7; no clear D gene. The germline V gene encodes CDR1 SEHNR and CDR2 FQNEAQ (reference sequence). The V end lost 5 bases, the J end lost 6 bases, and 11 bases lay between the germline ends. The CDR3 spans 12 residues. CDR3 nucleotides: TGTGCCAGCAGCCTCGCCTTTAGCGAGCAGTACTTC. This gives the protein CASSLAFSEQYF.

The rearrangement uses TRBV27 and TRBJ1-6; 7 nucleotides align to TRBD1. The junction had 6 bases not matched to a gene; V was cut back by 6 bases and J by 7 bases. CDR3 size: 14 residues. Germline loops: CDR1 MNHEY, CDR2 SMNVEV (reference sequence). The CDR3 protein is CASRRGLFNSPLHF. CDR3 DNA: TGTGCCAGCAGGAGGGGGCTGTTCAATTCACCCCTCCACTTT.

This chain links TRBV7-9 with TRBJ2-7, with D uncertain. V lost 0 bases and J 7 bases, leaving 4 bases between the germline ends. The V gene's germline CDR1 is SEHNR and CDR2 FQNEAQ (reference sequence). The CDR3 length is 11 residues. The CDR3 sequence is CASSLAGEQYF. As DNA, the CDR3 is TGTGCCAGCAGCTTAGCTGGGGAGCAGTACTTC. The full variable domain, completed using reference TRBV7-9 and TRBJ2-7, is DTGVSQNPRHKITKRGQNVTFRCDPISEHNRLYWYRQTLGQGPEFLTYFQNEAQLEKSRLLSDRFSAERPKGSFSTLEIQRTEQGDSAMYLCASSLAGEQYFGPGTRLTVT.

The CDR3 DNA sequence: TGTGCCAGCAGCCTGAGTGGGGGGAGCAATCAGCCCCAGCATTTT. It specifies CASSLSGGSNQPQHF. The chain joins TRBV7-6 to TRBJ1-5, with D perhaps TRBD1 (5 bases). Trimming left V 5 bases short and J 1 base short, with 12 bases between. CDR3 size: 15 residues. Germline assignment: CDR1 SGHVS and CDR2 FNYEAQ.

The chain carries TRBV7-9 and TRBJ2-3, with D possibly being TRBD1 or TRBD2 (5 bases each). V was trimmed by 5 bases and J by 0 bases, leaving 12 bases between them. CDR1 is SEHNR and CDR2 is FQNEAQ in the germline V gene (reference sequence). The CDR3 runs to 15 residues. The CDR3 nucleotides are TGTGCCAGCAGCCACCGAGAGGGGAGCACAGATACGCAGTATTTT. As protein: CASSHREGSTDTQYF.

The rearrangement joins TRBV6-6 to TRBJ1-5, with unresolved D. V was pared by 6 bases and J by 4 bases, with 16 bases between. The CDR3 runs to 15 residues. Germline V gene sequence: CDR1 MNHNY, CDR2 SVGAGI (reference sequence). CDR3 residues: CASSNRQAQNQPQHF. CDR3 bases: TGTGCCAGCAGCAACCGGCAGGCCCAGAATCAGCCCCAGCATTTT.

The chain is built from TRBV19 and TRBJ1-1; D ambiguous. CDR1 is LNHDA and CDR2 is SQIVND in the germline V gene (reference sequence). The CDR3 contains 15 residues. The germline V and J ends were trimmed by 5 bases and 1 base, with 14 bases remaining between them. The CDR3 DNA reads as TGTGCCAGTAGTGGCTCCGGACGGAAGAACACTGAAGCTTTCTTT. Its protein is CASSGSGRKNTEAFF.